This T cell receptor (beta chain) originates from a study of technical replicates of blood from a few donors (dated by TCRdb to 2016 to 2017). The protocol used for the library was the immunoSEQ multiplex PCR assay. TCRdb retrieved this table from immuneACCESS and kept in-frame rearrangements only. Not all clones are present; in checked studies, unresolved V genes account for under half, and no reason is known for the remainder. In all, the sample holds 75,000 to 85,000 clones, and roughly four fifths of those were seen once. Around 3.9% of the sample is in the top ten clones. V trim: 3 bases; J trim: 0 bases; unmatched bases: 14. The CDR3, from cysteine to phenylalanine, totals 18 residues. Just the 54-base CDR3 DNA is kept, in frame starting at base 1. Per the germline V gene, MGHRA is the CDR1 and YSYEKL is the CDR2. This clone turned up a few times. Its antigen is not yet known. No base quality values were provided; no much bigger clone lies one nucleotide off.

Sample: PBMCs. The sequence derives from a human donor in good health. Some clones in this sample may be carry-over from other donors' samples. The receptor chain draws on TRBV4-1 and TRBJ2-7, with 7 bases aligning to TRBD2. The CDR3 protein sequence reads: CASSHAVAGRHPSYEQYF. The DNA sequence reads TGCGCCAGCAGCCACGCAGTAGCGGGCCGACACCCCTCCTACGAGCAGTACTTC.